The 31 T cell receptor beta chains below all came from one sample that was sequenced in a study of vaccination effects on CD4 cells after COVID-19. Generated by immunoSEQ multiplex PCR, the TCRdb table keeps only in-frame clones and is missing some. The repertoire holds about 80,000 clones, with around 77% as singletons. These TCRs are of unknown antigen specificity. Before sequencing took place, the ViraFEST assay used viral peptide pools to expand antigen-specific CD4+ T cells. On approximately day 9 of culture, CD4+ T cells were separated out. Each person got two doses of an mRNA SARS-CoV-2 vaccine, BNT162b2 or mRNA-1273. This specimen was CD4+ T cells from PBMCs cultured with HCoV-OC43 spike peptides, taken after COVID-19 vaccination. The subset is: HCoV-OC43 spike overlapping peptide pool stimulation. These receptor sequences come from a human donor who received a COVID-19 vaccine.

The rearrangement joins TRBV19 to TRBJ2-1; 7 bases line up with TRBD2. This CDR3 is built from 15 residues. Looked up from germline, CDR1 is LNHDA and CDR2 is SQIVND (reference sequence). Trimming took 3 bases from V and 6 from J; bases not matched to a gene: 8. In nucleotides, the CDR3 is TGTGCCAGTAGTATTCCCCAGCGGGAAGGCAATGAGCAGTTCTTC. Its translation is CASSIPQREGNEQFF.

The genes are TRBV19 and TRBJ1-1, with unresolved D. This CDR3 contains 13 residues. Germline V gene lookup returns CDR1 LNHDA and CDR2 SQIVND (reference sequence). Trimming shortened V by 1 base and J by 1 base, and 4 bases separated the two germline ends. In DNA, the CDR3 is TGTGCCAGTAGTATAGGACAGAACACTGAAGCTTTCTTT. Residues: CASSIGQNTEAFF.

This chain joins TRBV5-1 and TRBJ2-5; TRBD2 matches at 8 bases. The V and J ends lost 0 bases and 5 bases, in that order; junction bases with no gene match: 9. CDR1 is SGHRS and CDR2 is YFSETQ in the germline V gene. This CDR3 comprises 16 residues. The CDR3 coding sequence is TGCGCCAGCAGCTTGGATCCCGGGGGGGGGATTGAGACCCAGTACTTC. It encodes CASSLDPGGGIETQYF.

The rearrangement links TRBV7-9 to TRBJ1-3, with D possibly TRBD1 on 5 matching bases. V was shortened by 5 bases and J by 3 bases, with 14 bases between the two germline ends. Germline V gene data show CDR1 as SEHNR and CDR2 as FQNEAQ (reference sequence). The CDR3 is made up of 15 amino acids. DNA for the CDR3: TGTGCCAGCAGCGCAGGGTCTCACGGTGGAAACACCATATATTTT. This codes for CASSAGSHGGNTIYF.

This chain connects TRBV18 to TRBJ1-2; perhaps TRBD1 as D (6 bases). V lost 2 bases and J 4 bases, leaving 8 bases between the germline ends. The germline gives CDR1 KGHSH, CDR2 LQKENI. The CDR3 length is 13 residues. CDR3 protein: CASSPGGFYGYTF. The CDR3 nucleotides are TGTGCCAGCTCACCAGGGGGCTTCTATGGCTACACCTTC.

This clone appeared once. The rearrangement joins TRBV4-1 to TRBJ2-5, with TRBD2 identical over 14 bases. The V and J ends lost 4 bases and 2 bases, in that order; junction bases with no gene match: 6. CDR1 is MGHRA, CDR2 YSYEKL, per germline. This CDR3 contains 17 residues. The CDR3 is CASSPRTSGGWQETQYF. CDR3 bases: TGCGCCAGCAGCCCACGGACTAGCGGGGGGTGGCAAGAGACCCAGTACTTC.

This clone was detected once. V gene TRBV30 combines with J gene TRBJ2-3; weak D call: TRBD2 (5 bases). This CDR3 has 13 residues. The germline V gene has CDR1 GTSNPN and CDR2 SVGIG (reference sequence). Trimming removed 4 bases from V and 0 bases from J, with 8 bases in between. The DNA of the CDR3 is TGTGCCTGGAACCGGGGTAGCACAGATACGCAGTATTTT. It codes for CAWNRGSTDTQYF.

The rearrangement uses TRBV13 and TRBJ1-1; the D gene is possibly TRBD1 (5 bases). The CDR3 spans 16 residues. The germline V gene has CDR1 PRHDT and CDR2 FYEKMQ (reference sequence). Between the trimmed V and J ends, which lost 8 bases and 4 bases, there was a span of 23 bases. As DNA, the CDR3 is TGTGCCAGCCTTTACATAGGGGACGGAGGGCGCACTGAAGCTTTCTTT. The encoded protein is CASLYIGDGGRTEAFF. The whole variable domain, filled in from reference TRBV13 and TRBJ1-1, reads AAGVIQSPRHLIKEKRETATLKCYPIPRHDTVYWYQQGPGQDPQFLISFYEKMQSDKGSIPDRFSAQQFSDYHSELNMSSLELGDSALYFCASLYIGDGGRTEAFFGQGTRLTVV.

This clone was recorded a few times. The V gene is TRBV6-4, the J gene TRBJ2-7, with D uncertain. The V end lost 1 base, the J end lost 3 bases, and 7 bases lay between the germline ends. Per germline, CDR1 MRHNA and CDR2 SNTAGT. The CDR3 spans 13 residues. The chain's CDR3 is CASSDWKLYEQYV. In nucleotides, the CDR3 is TGTGCCAGCAGTGACTGGAAGCTCTACGAGCAGTACGTC.

The chain joins TRBV7-3 to TRBJ2-2; D possibly uses TRBD1 or TRBD2 (5 bases each). Germline CDR1 reads SGHTA; CDR2 reads FQGTGA. The CDR3 sequence is 19 residues long. V was trimmed by 1 base and J by 3 bases, leaving 21 bases between them. As DNA, the CDR3 is TGTGCCAGCAGCTTAATGTTTGTGGGTGGGGGAGCGGACACCGGGGAGCTGTTTTTT. Residues: CASSLMFVGGGADTGELFF.

This sequence joins TRBV5-1 and TRBJ2-1; 10 bases are shared with TRBD2. J gave up 9 bases and V 1 base, and 7 bases lay outside the gene matches. From germline, CDR1 is SGHRS and CDR2 YFSETQ. The CDR3 runs 15 residues. The CDR3 protein is CASSLTSGVIGEQFF. DNA of the CDR3: TGCGCCAGCAGCTTGACTAGCGGGGTAATTGGTGAGCAGTTCTTC.

The chain has TRBV28 and TRBJ1-4, with 8 positions matching TRBD1. Germline CDR1 reads MDHEN; CDR2 reads SYDVKM. The CDR3 spans 15 residues. Losses at the gene ends were 5 bases for V and 8 bases for J; bases not matched to a gene: 10. The DNA of the CDR3 is TGTGCCAGCAGTGAGGCCCCAGGGACAGGCGAAAAACTGTTTTTT. As protein: CASSEAPGTGEKLFF.

The chain employs TRBV7-9 and TRBJ1-1; D is unresolved. The CDR3 is 11 residues long. With 1 base removed from V and 9 bases from J, the gap between germline ends came to 6 bases. Germline V gene data show CDR1 as SEHNR and CDR2 as FQNEAQ (reference sequence). The DNA of the CDR3 is TGTGCCAGCAGCTTAGGGCAGAAAGCTTTCTTT. Protein product: CASSLGQKAFF.

This clone was seen once. The chain joins TRBV30 to TRBJ1-5, with D unclear. Germline V gives CDR1 GTSNPN, CDR2 SVGIG (reference sequence). V dropped 1 base and J dropped 0 bases, with 16 bases sitting between them. CDR3 size: 17 residues. The CDR3 region is CAWSGGQIGNSNQPQHF. CDR3 nucleotides: TGTGCCTGGAGTGGAGGTCAGATAGGAAATAGCAATCAGCCCCAGCATTTT.

This clone was counted once. This chain uses TRBV5-1 with TRBJ2-5; D remains unclear. Germline CDR1 is SGHRS and CDR2 is YFSETQ. CDR3 length: 15 residues. V was cut by 4 bases and J by 1 base, with 14 bases left in between. CDR3 DNA sequence: TGCGCCAGCAGCCTGAGTCCGGGTGCCCAAGAGACCCAGTACTTC. It translates to CASSLSPGAQETQYF.

This clone turned up a few times. The rearrangement links TRBV19 to TRBJ1-5; 7 bases map to TRBD1. The trim removed 2 bases at V and 0 bases at J, leaving 10 bases unmatched. Per the germline V gene, CDR1 is LNHDA and CDR2 is SQIVND (reference sequence). The CDR3 is made up of 18 amino acids. CDR3 in amino acids: CASSILAGTAYSNQPQHF. Here the CDR3 DNA reads TGTGCCAGTAGTATATTGGCCGGGACAGCTTATAGCAATCAGCCCCAGCATTTT.

This clone was counted a few times. The chain has TRBV7-2 and TRBJ1-6; TRBD1 is a possible D gene (6 bases). This CDR3 is 15 amino acids long. Trimming took 3 bases from V and 8 from J, leaving 14 bases between them. In germline, CDR1 is SGHTA, CDR2 FQGNSA. This CDR3 is CASSLVLGADSPLHF. DNA of the CDR3: TGTGCCAGCAGCTTGGTTCTGGGGGCGGATTCACCCCTCCACTTT.

The chain links TRBV19 to TRBJ1-2, with a weak D call TRBD1 (5 bases). V was cut by 3 bases and J by 3 bases, with 8 bases left in between. This CDR3 has 13 amino acids. Per the germline V gene, CDR1 is LNHDA and CDR2 is SQIVND (reference sequence). The DNA for the CDR3 is TGTGCCAGTAGTATTCAGGGCTACTATGGCTACACCTTC. Protein: CASSIQGYYGYTF.

The V and J genes are TRBV12-3 or TRBV12-4 and TRBJ2-2, with D uncertain. The CDR3 loop spans 12 amino acids. Between the trimmed V and J ends, which lost 8 bases and 8 bases, there was a span of 12 bases. CDR3 in amino acids: CASGGLGGELFF. For the CDR3, the DNA is TGTGCCAGCGGCGGCTTGGGGGGGGAGCTGTTTTTT.

The chain joins TRBV19 to TRBJ2-3; no firm D call. Germline V gene sequence: CDR1 LNHDA, CDR2 SQIVND (reference sequence). The V and J ends lost 0 bases and 0 bases respectively, with 10 bases between them. The CDR3 totals 16 residues. CDR3 protein: CASSIDRTRSTDTQYF. Here the CDR3 DNA reads TGTGCCAGTAGTATAGATAGGACGCGAAGCACAGATACGCAGTATTTT.

The chain combines TRBV6-5 with TRBJ1-1, with a tentative D call TRBD1 (6 bases). CDR1 is MNHEY and CDR2 is SVGAGI in the germline V gene. CDR3 length equals 13 residues. Deletions cut 6 bases from V and 1 base from J, with 9 bases between. CDR3 DNA: TGTGCCAGCAGGGGGGGGCAGAACACTGAAGCTTTCTTT. Protein sequence: CASRGGQNTEAFF.

This sequence joins TRBV10-3 and TRBJ1-5; D possibly corresponds to TRBD1 (5 bases). The CDR3 is 13 amino acids. Germline V gives CDR1 ENHRY, CDR2 SYGVKD. With 4 bases removed from V and 4 bases from J, the gap between germline ends came to 8 bases. Here the CDR3 reads CAISAGGNQPQHF. The CDR3, as DNA: TGTGCCATCAGTGCTGGGGGGAATCAGCCCCAGCATTTT.

The chain is built from TRBV9 and TRBJ1-3; D remains unclear. The CDR3 has 16 residues. V dropped 0 bases and J dropped 0 bases, with 10 bases sitting between them. Germline values: CDR1 SGDLS, CDR2 YYNGEE. For the CDR3, the DNA is TGTGCCAGCAGCGTAGATACGGGAGACTCTGGAAACACCATATATTTT. It yields the protein CASSVDTGDSGNTIYF.

This clone has just a few counts. The chain employs TRBV27 and TRBJ2-4, with D possibly called TRBD1 or TRBD2 (5 bases each). CDR3 length: 13 amino acids. V dropped 5 bases and J dropped 8 bases, with 13 bases sitting between them. Germline V gives CDR1 MNHEY, CDR2 SMNVEV (reference sequence). CDR3 protein: CASSKNRGDIQYF. In DNA form, the CDR3 reads TGTGCCAGCAGTAAGAATAGAGGGGACATTCAGTACTTC.

On this clone itself: The sample holds other DNA sequences that translate to the same CDR3. The chain joins TRBV10-3 to TRBJ1-2; no clear D. V gave up 2 bases and J gave up 4 bases, with 5 bases separating them. The V gene's germline CDR1 is ENHRY and CDR2 SYGVKD. The CDR3 has 12 amino acids. The CDR3 DNA sequence: TGTGCCATCAGTGAGGGTCTCTATGGCTACACCTTC. It codes for CAISEGLYGYTF.

This clone was found once. This chain connects TRBV9 to TRBJ2-1; 9 bases align to TRBD1. With 3 bases clipped from V and 1 base from J, the junction kept 11 bases outside the gene matches. This CDR3 has 18 residues. Germline assignment: CDR1 SGDLS and CDR2 YYNGEE. CDR3 DNA: TGTGCCAGCAGCGCGAGGAGTTACAGGGGGCTTTCCTACAATGAGCAGTTCTTC. Residues: CASSARSYRGLSYNEQFF.

V gene TRBV27 combines with J gene TRBJ1-4, with D uncertain. This CDR3 has 15 amino acids. V dropped 5 bases and J dropped 11 bases, with 21 bases sitting between them. From germline, CDR1 is MNHEY and CDR2 SMNVEV (reference sequence). The CDR3 is CASSGQRGIMGKLFF. The CDR3 coding sequence is TGTGCCAGCAGTGGGCAAAGAGGGATAATGGGGAAACTGTTTTTT.

This chain uses TRBV5-1 with TRBJ1-5; TRBD1 is a possible D gene (6 bases). Trimming removed 4 bases from V and 2 bases from J, with 10 bases in between. There are 14 residues in the CDR3. Germline-derived CDR1 and CDR2 are SGHRS and YFSETQ. CDR3 region: CASSKTGGNQPQHF. In nucleotides, the CDR3 is TGCGCCAGCAGCAAGACAGGAGGCAATCAGCCCCAGCATTTT.

V usage is TRBV3-1 (or the pseudogene TRBV3-2) and J usage is TRBJ1-3, with D hard to call. CDR1 and CDR2 from the germline V gene are LGHDT and YNNKEL (reference sequence). V lost 4 bases to trimming and J lost 0 bases, with 13 bases between them. The CDR3 has 16 residues. The CDR3 here is CASSLTGRSSGNTIYF. Here the CDR3 DNA reads TGTGCCAGCAGCCTAACTGGACGTTCCTCTGGAAACACCATATATTTT.

This rearrangement joins TRBV15 to TRBJ1-2, with D perhaps matching TRBD1 (6 bases). The V end lost 0 bases, the J end lost 2 bases, and 13 bases lay between the germline ends. Germline V gene lookup returns CDR1 LNHNV and CDR2 YYDKDF (reference sequence). This CDR3 is 16 amino acids long. CDR3 loop: CATSREPTGSNYGYTF. CDR3 DNA: TGTGCCACCAGCAGAGAACCGACAGGCTCCAACTATGGCTACACCTTC. Complete variable domain (other parts from reference TRBV15 and TRBJ1-2): DAMVIQNPRYQVTQFGKPVTLSCSQTLNHNVMYWYQQKSSQAPKLLFHYYDKDFNNEADTPDNFQSRRPNTSFCFLDIRSPGLGDTAMYLCATSREPTGSNYGYTFGSGTRLTVV.

This CDR3 is CASSPRRSNQETQYF. The DNA of the CDR3 is TGTGCCAGCTCACCACGCCGGAGCAATCAAGAGACCCAGTACTTC. The rearrangement uses TRBV18 and TRBJ2-5, with unresolved D. The CDR3 length is 15 residues. The ends were cut back, 1 base at V and 2 bases at J, with 11 bases in the middle. CDR1 is KGHSH, CDR2 LQKENI, per germline.